The clone carrying this T cell receptor beta chain was seen at least ten times. Antigen specificity is unknown. The TCR library protocol was used to attach unique molecular identifiers. These identifiers were attached to individual cDNA molecules. Each CDR3 protein gets one entry after TCRdb re-called the 5' RACE reads with MiXCR. This table has tens of thousands of distinct CDR3 sequences, approximately 7.9% appearing once. This sample was taken from a study of early T cells in non-severe SARS-CoV-2 infection. Whole-study context: The chains were unpaired, and the sequenced material was bulk RNA from unsorted whole blood. Study findings and constraints: VDJdb matching, biased toward anti-spike CD8 responses, missed private and CD4 specificities.

V gave up 0 bases and J gave up 0 bases, with 14 bases separating them. The CDR3 length is 17 residues. Germline CDR1 reads LNHNV; CDR2 reads YYDKDF (reference sequence). The chain couples TRBV15 to TRBJ1-2, with D tentatively TRBD1 (6 bases). The sample here was whole blood, taken at baseline. The clonotype was recovered from an adult who was a healthcare worker with PCR-confirmed SARS-CoV-2 infection or an uninfected control (not recorded which). The CDR3 nucleotides read TGTGCCACCAGCAGAGACTCGAGGGGGGCAGCTAACTATGGCTACACCTTC. Translated, it gives CATSRDSRGAANYGYTF.